Sequencing of this T cell receptor (beta chain) was carried out in a study of T cell repertoires in aging, cancer and after chemotherapy (dated by TCRdb to the late 2010s). Looking at the study overall: Donors spanned six age groups from 30 or younger to 70 or older, with at least three individuals per group. TCR repertoires from healthy donor controls were recorded over periods of several months to years and showed clear clonal overlap between repeated samplings. In total, the full dataset held about 9 million TCR reads. To examine immunoaging and T cell reconstitution after chemotherapy, the study profiled TCR beta repertoires in peripheral blood from healthy donors and cancer patients. The cohort comprised 200 to 250 cancer patients, 94 with hematological and around 120 with solid cancers, plus 95 healthy donors as a reference group.

A word on this clonotype: Its binding antigen is unknown. Nothing much larger sits one base from this clone, and base qualities are not available.

The CDR3 measures 16 amino acids from cysteine to phenylalanine. Only the CDR3 region is kept as DNA, spanning 48 bases read in frame from base 1. CDR1 and CDR2 are read off the germline V gene (reference sequence) as LNHNV and YYDKDF. From V the trimming removes 0 bases and from J it removes 4 bases, while the gene matches leave 6 bases of the junction unaccounted for. Using a mixed TRB-A/B primer pool, multiplex touch-down PCR amplified rearranged TRB sequences covering the V, D and J segments. Illumina adapters and sample indices were attached to the amplicons in two consecutive PCR reactions using Phusion HS II polymerase. After gel purification with the NucleoSpin Gel and PCR Clean-up kit, the amplicons were checked using Qubit and an Agilent 2100 Bioanalyzer. Sequencing of the libraries was done on an Illumina MiSeq with paired-end, single-indexed 600-cycle runs. The original pipeline was this. MiXCR versions 2.12 and 3.0.5 were used to process TRB sequences. A clone was defined as each unique CDR3 nucleotide sequence, and only productive sequences supported by at least two reads were kept. Shannon diversity, evenness, clonality (one minus evenness), and alpha-parameterized diversity profiles from alpha 0 to 5 were included as repertoire metrics. The IGoR algorithm was used to calculate generation probabilities of clones in the paired pre- and post-chemotherapy samples. The raw public reads went through TCRdb reprocessing: fastp at Q25, MiXCR clone calling, in-frame beta chains kept. Each record represents a unique CDR3 protein, reported with the most common genes and DNA among its rows. For this entry, the V and J calls and clone size follow TCRdb and not the study's own pipeline. The sample table contains about 13,000 distinct CDR3 sequences; only one count was recorded for approximately 40% of them. The ten largest clones add up to roughly 6.7% of the sample.

Genomic DNA extracted from peripheral blood, rather than sorted cells or RNA, was used as the source for amplification of TCR beta rearrangements. Overall study outcomes, separate from this receptor: Compared with age-matched healthy donors, untreated patients with either hematological or solid cancers had significantly lower TCR diversity in the blood along with higher clonality. In healthy donors, the drop in TCR diversity with age came mainly from a loss of richness, whereas in cancer patients a loss of evenness also played a part. In both cancer cohorts, the median generation probability rose over the chemotherapy interval, which suggests that the repertoire was reconstituted through rebound thymic output. It was noted by the authors that conclusions about immunological memory after chemotherapy cannot be drawn from the repertoire data.

The source is a human donor in good health. The donor label of this sample is uncertain. Specimen: blood. The chain uses TRBV15 and TRBJ2-1, and TRBD1 aligns with 7 junction nucleotides. The DNA sequence is TGTGCCACCAGCAGAGATCACGTGACAGGGTACAATGAGCAGTTCTTC. Translated, it reads CATSRDHVTGYNEQFF.